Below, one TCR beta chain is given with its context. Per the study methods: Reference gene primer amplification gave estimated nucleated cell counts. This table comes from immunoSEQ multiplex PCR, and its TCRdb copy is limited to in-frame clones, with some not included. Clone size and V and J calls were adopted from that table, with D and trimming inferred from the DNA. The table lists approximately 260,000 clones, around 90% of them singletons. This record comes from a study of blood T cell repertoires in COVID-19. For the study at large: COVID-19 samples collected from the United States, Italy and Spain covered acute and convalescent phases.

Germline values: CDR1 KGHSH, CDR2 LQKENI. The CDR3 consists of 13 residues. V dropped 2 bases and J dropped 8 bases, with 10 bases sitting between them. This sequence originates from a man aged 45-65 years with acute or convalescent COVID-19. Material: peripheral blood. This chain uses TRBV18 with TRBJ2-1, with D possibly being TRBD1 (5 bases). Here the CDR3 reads CASSPARDDEQFF. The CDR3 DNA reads TGTGCCAGCTCACCAGCCAGGGATGATGAGCAGTTCTTC.